The entry below describes one TCR beta chain. This entry belongs to a study of blood T cell repertoires in COVID-19. Background on the study: Samples came from the United States, Italy and Spain, spanning acute and convalescent COVID-19. T cells, B-cell-depleted T cells, or PBMCs provided the cDNA or gDNA that served as material.

Original handling: Nucleated cell number was recorded as an estimate derived from reference gene primer amplification. Using immunoSEQ multiplex PCR, the repertoire was profiled, and TCRdb retains in-frame clones only, with some absent. V, J and clone size are taken as reported in that table, and D and trimming were inferred from the DNA itself. The sample yields a few hundred thousand clones, about 85% seen once. CDR1 is WNHNN and CDR2 is SYGVQD in the germline V gene (reference sequence). The CDR3 is made up of 17 amino acids. Trimming left V 0 bases short and J 0 bases short, with 11 bases between.

Material: peripheral blood. The chain carries TRBV10-1 and TRBJ2-2; D gene unclear. This clonotype was obtained from a man between 18 and 29 years old with active or convalescent COVID-19. The CDR3 sequence: CASSESNQAPNTGELFF. The CDR3, as DNA: TGCGCCAGCAGTGAGTCGAATCAGGCGCCGAACACCGGGGAGCTGTTTTTT.